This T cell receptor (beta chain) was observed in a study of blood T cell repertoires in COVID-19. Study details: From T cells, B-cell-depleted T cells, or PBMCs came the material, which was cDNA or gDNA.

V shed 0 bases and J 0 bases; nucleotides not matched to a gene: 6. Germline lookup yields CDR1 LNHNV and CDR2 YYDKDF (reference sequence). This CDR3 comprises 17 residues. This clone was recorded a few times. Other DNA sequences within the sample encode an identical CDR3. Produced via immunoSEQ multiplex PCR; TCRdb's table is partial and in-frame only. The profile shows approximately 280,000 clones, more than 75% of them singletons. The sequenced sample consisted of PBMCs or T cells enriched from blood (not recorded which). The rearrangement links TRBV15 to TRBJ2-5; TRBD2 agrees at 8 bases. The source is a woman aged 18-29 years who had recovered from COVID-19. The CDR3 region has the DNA TGTGCCACCAGCAGAGATCGGGGACTAGTATACCAAGAGACCCAGTACTTC. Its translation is CATSRDRGLVYQETQYF.